This paragraph reports one T cell receptor beta chain. The antigen this receptor binds is unknown. Base-call qualities are not available, and no considerably larger clone is one nucleotide away. CDR1 and CDR2 were assigned from the germline V gene as MDHEN and SYDVKM. The V end gives up 4 bases and the J end 2 bases, leaving 10 bases in the junction not matched to a gene. The CDR3 numbers 16 residues from cysteine through phenylalanine. Only CDR3 DNA is held: 48 bases, read in frame from base 1. RNA was extracted with the RNeasy kit and about 0.45 to 1 ug was reverse transcribed using random hexamers. The immunoSEQ multiplex PCR assay, which covers 54 Vbeta and 13 Jbeta segments, was used to amplify TCR beta CDR3 regions. Bias from PCR amplification was corrected by using a synthetic template baseline for primer optimization and for computational correction. For the original study's pipeline: Reads were annotated to V, D and J genes according to IMGT and were analyzed with immunoSEQ Analyzer, with only productive sequences retained. To calculate clonality, Shannon entropy was normalized by log2 of the number of productive unique sequences and then subtracted from one. For each patient and control, public and private clones were evaluated within the 100 most prevalent clones. Clones were defined as Susac-specific if absent from the healthy and MS cohorts, from 1052 published viral clones and from other ImmuneACCESS disease sequences. TCRdb handled the public reads itself, with Q25 trimming in fastp and clone calling in MiXCR, and kept productive beta chains. Here each entry gathers all rows of one CDR3 protein and keeps the most common genes and DNA. These V and J calls rely on TCRdb rather than the paper's analysis. The sample table contains roughly 100,000 distinct CDR3 sequences; only one count was recorded for 90% to 97% of them. The ten largest clones take up around 0.62% of the sample.

The sample belongs to a study of CD8 T cells in Susac syndrome (dated by TCRdb to the late 2010s). Describing the broader study: Of the Susac syndrome patients who were sequenced, eight or nine were in clinical remission while more than five had clinically active disease. At the time of blood withdrawal, Susac syndrome patients were either therapy-naive, taking corticosteroids (with some also receiving IVIg), or on IVIg alone. Repertoire sequencing was used to test whether CD8+ T cell activation and differentiation in Susac syndrome was antigen driven. The study compared CD8+ T cell repertoire clonality among roughly 12 healthy donors, 14 Susac syndrome patients and fewer than 19 multiple sclerosis patients. Study-wide conclusions, independent of this receptor: In the total CD8+ and CD8+ TEMRA repertoires, 15 to 20 and five Susac-specific public clones, respectively, were identified. The TCR sequencing and HLA analysis was acknowledged to have included a relatively small number of individuals. Clonal expansion was observed in Susac syndrome CD8+ repertoires, with the highest expansion in CD8+ TEMRA cells and greater expansion in clinically active than in remitting patients.

Peripheral blood CD8+ and CD4+ T cells from healthy donors, Susac syndrome patients and multiple sclerosis patients were profiled using high-throughput TCR beta sequencing. Susac syndrome patients met recently defined diagnostic criteria for definite or probable disease. Bulk CD8+ and CD4+ T cells were purified by magnetic negative isolation, while CD8+ TEMRA cells were enriched using FACS. Blood was drawn into EDTA tubes, processed within 24 hours, and PBMCs were isolated by density gradient centrifugation. PBMCs destined for TCR sequencing were cryopreserved in liquid nitrogen and later thawed in a 37 °C water bath. A purity of at least 90% was achieved for sorted or isolated CD4+, CD8+ and CD8+ TEMRA cells.

The sequence is built from TRBV28 and TRBJ2-7, with 8 junctional bases fitting TRBD1. The sequence came from a human donor with Susac syndrome. Sequences were obtained from CD8+ T cells from PBMCs. The base sequence is TGTGCCAGCAGTTCAACTGGACAGGGCCCCACCTACGAGCAGTACTTC. It encodes CASSSTGQGPTYEQYF.